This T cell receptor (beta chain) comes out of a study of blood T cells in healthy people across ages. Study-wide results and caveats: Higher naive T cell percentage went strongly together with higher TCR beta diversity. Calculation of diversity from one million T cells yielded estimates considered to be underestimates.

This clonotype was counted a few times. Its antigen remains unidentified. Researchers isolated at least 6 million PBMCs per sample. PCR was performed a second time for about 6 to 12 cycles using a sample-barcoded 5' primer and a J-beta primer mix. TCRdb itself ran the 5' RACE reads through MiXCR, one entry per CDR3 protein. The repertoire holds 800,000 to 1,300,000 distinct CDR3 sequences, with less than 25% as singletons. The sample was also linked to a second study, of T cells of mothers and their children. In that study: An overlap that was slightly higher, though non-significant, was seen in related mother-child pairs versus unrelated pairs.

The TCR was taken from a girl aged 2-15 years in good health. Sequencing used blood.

The CDR3: CASSAHLGASYEQYF. Written as DNA, the CDR3 is TGTGCCAGCAGCGCCCATCTGGGCGCCTCCTACGAGCAGTACTTC. The J gene is TRBJ2-7, the V gene TRBV7-2, with D hard to call. Trimming left V 5 bases short and J 0 bases short, with 14 bases between. Per the germline V gene, CDR1 is SGHTA and CDR2 is FQGNSA. This CDR3 contains 15 residues.